What follows are 24 T cell receptor beta chains derived from one specimen sequenced in a study of T-cell memory formation after mild COVID-19. Each CDR3 protein gets one entry after TCRdb re-called the 5' RACE reads with MiXCR. The sample consists of hundreds of thousands of distinct CDR3 sequences, roughly 15% of them appearing once. Sequenced input: PBMCs or a T cell subset sorted from them (not recorded which). The origin of the receptors is a man between 18 and 29 years old who had mild COVID-19 (a few samples of this study predate the infection). Cell type and time point are not known.

This clonotype was observed a handful of times. V is TRBV3-1 and J is TRBJ1-4, with 10 bases aligning to TRBD1. The ends lost 1 base at V and 6 bases at J; junction bases unmatched: 8. The germline gives CDR1 LGHDT, CDR2 YNNKEL (reference sequence). The CDR3 runs 17 residues. CDR3 amino acids: CASSQGPGGTGDEKLFF. The CDR3 DNA reads as TGTGCCAGCAGCCAAGGACCCGGTGGGACAGGGGATGAAAAACTGTTTTTT.

This clonotype appeared a few times. This rearrangement joins TRBV20-1 to TRBJ1-6; 9 nucleotides match TRBD1. J lost 7 bases, V lost 6 bases, and 4 bases had no gene match. CDR3 length: 13 amino acids. Per germline, CDR1 DFQATT and CDR2 SNEGSKA (reference sequence). CDR3 DNA: TGCAGTGCCCAGGGACAGGGAAATTCACCCCTCCACTTT. Its protein is CSAQGQGNSPLHF.

This clonotype was counted only a few times. The chain combines TRBV29-1 with TRBJ2-5, with D possibly TRBD2 on 5 matching bases. The CDR3 extends over 15 amino acids. The germline V gene encodes CDR1 SQVTM and CDR2 ANQGSEA. V lost 6 bases to trimming and J lost 2 bases, with 19 bases between them. This CDR3 is CSVRRTGYRQETQYF. Written as DNA, the CDR3 is TGCAGCGTGCGTAGGACGGGATACCGTCAAGAGACCCAGTACTTC.

This clonotype was observed a handful of times. The chain is built from TRBV5-1 and TRBJ2-1; TRBD2 matches 8 bases. The CDR3 is made up of 16 amino acids. The junction had 11 bases not matched to a gene; V was cut back by 5 bases and J by 4 bases. CDR1 is SGHRS and CDR2 is YFSETQ in the germline V gene. CDR3 nucleotide sequence: TGCGCCAGCAGTCGTAGCGGGGTTGGCGTGTACAATGAGCAGTTCTTC. Translating it yields CASSRSGVGVYNEQFF.

This clonotype has a handful of counts. The J gene is TRBJ2-4, the V gene TRBV5-6; the D is unclear. CDR3 length: 13 amino acids. Germline V gene sequence: CDR1 SGHDT, CDR2 YYEEEE. V was pared by 3 bases and J by 9 bases, with 13 bases between. CDR3 in DNA: TGTGCCAGCAGCTCCCCCCCCAAGAGCATTCAGTACTTC. Protein product: CASSSPPKSIQYF.

This clonotype was counted at least ten times. The J gene is TRBJ2-2, the V gene TRBV7-3, with 12 positions matching TRBD2. The CDR3 length is 15 residues. CDR1 and CDR2 (germline): SGHTA, FQGTGA. The J segment lost 4 bases and the V segment lost 5 bases, leaving 2 bases of the junction unmatched. The DNA for the CDR3 is TGTGCCAGCAGCCCGGGACTAGCGGGCACCGGGGAGCTGTTTTTT. Amino acid sequence: CASSPGLAGTGELFF.

This clonotype showed up many times. V gene TRBV5-4 combines with J gene TRBJ2-5, with 9 bases lining up with TRBD1. CDR1 and CDR2 from the germline V gene are SGHNT and YYREEE (reference sequence). Losses at the gene ends were 3 bases for V and 2 bases for J; bases not matched to a gene: 5. The CDR3 loop spans 15 amino acids. The CDR3 reads CASSSGQGPQETQYF. Here the CDR3 DNA reads TGTGCCAGCAGCTCCGGACAGGGGCCGCAAGAGACCCAGTACTTC.

The V gene is TRBV6-5, the J gene TRBJ1-3, with D possibly being TRBD1 (5 bases). Germline lookup yields CDR1 MNHEY and CDR2 SVGAGI. The ends were cut back, 5 bases at V and 0 bases at J, with 11 bases in the middle. The CDR3 is 15 amino acids. The CDR3 sequence: CASSRQLHSGNTIYF. The CDR3 DNA sequence: TGTGCCAGCAGTCGACAGCTACACTCTGGAAACACCATATATTTT.

The V call is TRBV7-3, the J call TRBJ2-5, with a weak D call TRBD2 (7 bases). The CDR3 sequence is 15 residues long. CDR1 is SGHTA and CDR2 is FQGTGA in the germline V gene. The V gene lost 2 bases and the J gene lost 1 base, with 11 bases spanning the gap. The CDR3 DNA sequence: TGTGCCAGCAGCTTATCTGGGGGGGCCCAAGAGACCCAGTACTTC. Translated: CASSLSGGAQETQYF.

This rearrangement joins TRBV7-2 to TRBJ2-1; no reliable D call. The CDR3 consists of 17 residues. The V end lost 2 bases, the J end lost 0 bases, and 14 bases lay between the germline ends. Germline V CDR1 and CDR2: SGHTA, FQGNSA. CDR3 protein: CASSLPPDLSSYNEQFF. The CDR3 DNA sequence: TGTGCCAGCAGCTTACCCCCAGACCTTAGCTCCTACAATGAGCAGTTCTTC.

This clonotype was seen repeatedly, ten times or more. This chain links TRBV5-1 with TRBJ2-3; D possibly uses TRBD1 or TRBD2 (5 bases each). Germline V CDR1 and CDR2: SGHRS, YFSETQ. The V end lost 1 base, the J end lost 6 bases, and 12 bases lay between the germline ends. There are 14 residues in the CDR3. The CDR3 protein is CASSLQLGTDTQYF. The CDR3 DNA reads as TGCGCCAGCAGCTTGCAGCTCGGGACCGATACGCAGTATTTT.

This clonotype was seen once. V usage is TRBV10-3 and J usage is TRBJ2-1, with 7 nucleotides matching TRBD1. CDR1 and CDR2 from the germline V gene are ENHRY and SYGVKD. J lost 7 bases, V lost 4 bases, and 7 bases had no gene match. This CDR3 is 14 amino acids long. The CDR3 here is CAISGTGERNEQFF. CDR3 bases: TGTGCCATCAGTGGGACAGGAGAACGTAATGAGCAGTTCTTC.

This clonotype showed up just a few times. The rearrangement uses TRBV7-2 and TRBJ2-2, with TRBD1 as a possible D gene (5 bases). V lost 5 bases, J lost 0 bases, and 10 bases lay in between. CDR3 length: 15 residues. Germline loops: CDR1 SGHTA, CDR2 FQGNSA. Written as DNA, the CDR3 is TGTGCCAGCAGCCGAAAGACAGCGAACACCGGGGAGCTGTTTTTT. Translated: CASSRKTANTGELFF.

This clonotype was seen a handful of times. V and J are TRBV6-1 and TRBJ1-6, with TRBD1 as a possible D gene (5 bases). The CDR3 is made up of 16 amino acids. V was pared by 3 bases and J by 10 bases, with 19 bases between. Germline V gene lookup returns CDR1 MNHNS and CDR2 SASEGT. The DNA for the CDR3 is TGTGCCAGCAGTGATGACGTGACAGCCCCTAGGTCACCCCTCCACTTT. Its protein product is CASSDDVTAPRSPLHF.

Many counts were recorded for this clonotype. The genes are TRBV18 and TRBJ2-5; weak D call: TRBD2 (6 bases). Per germline, CDR1 KGHSH and CDR2 LQKENI. CDR3 length equals 14 residues. Deletions cut 6 bases from V and 0 bases from J, with 11 bases between. This CDR3 is CASSGRRDQETQYF. CDR3 coding DNA: TGTGCCAGCTCGGGCCGGAGGGACCAAGAGACCCAGTACTTC. Looking up the rest from reference TRBV18 and TRBJ2-5 gives the full variable domain: NAGVMQNPRHLVRRRGQEARLRCSPMKGHSHVYWYRQLPEEGLKFMVYLQKENIIDESGMPKERFSAEFPKEGPSILRIQQVVRGDSAAYFCASSGRRDQETQYFGPGTRLLVL.

There are a few counts of this clonotype. The genes are TRBV27 and TRBJ2-3; 7 bases agree with TRBD2. The CDR3 is made up of 18 amino acids. Germline CDR1 and CDR2: MNHEY and SMNVEV (reference sequence). The junction had 13 bases not matched to a gene; V was cut back by 3 bases and J by 1 base. For the CDR3, the DNA is TGTGCCAGCAGTTTTCGGCGGGGGAGAGTTCTAGGCACAGATACGCAGTATTTT. This gives the protein CASSFRRGRVLGTDTQYF.

The chain recombines TRBV14 with TRBJ1-1; maybe TRBD1 (6 bases). V lost 4 bases to trimming and J lost 7 bases, with 10 bases between them. The CDR3 consists of 12 residues. Germline CDR1 reads SGHDN; CDR2 reads FVKESK. CDR3 in DNA: TGTGCCAGCAGCCCTTGGGGGCTTGAAGCTTTCTTT. Amino acids: CASSPWGLEAFF.

This clonotype has a handful of counts. CDR3 coding DNA: TGCAGCGTTGGGGGACCGGGGGTTGAAGCTTTCTTT. This codes for CSVGGPGVEAFF. The chain couples TRBV29-1 to TRBJ1-1, with D possibly matching TRBD1 (5 bases). From germline, CDR1 is SQVTM and CDR2 ANQGSEA. The CDR3 sequence is 12 residues long. With 4 bases removed from V and 7 bases from J, the gap between germline ends came to 13 bases.

The V gene is TRBV7-9, the J gene TRBJ2-1, with D possibly being TRBD2 (6 bases). The CDR3 has 13 amino acids. Trimming shortened V by 5 bases and J by 6 bases, and 11 bases separated the two germline ends. Germline-derived CDR1 and CDR2 are SEHNR and FQNEAQ (reference sequence). The CDR3 DNA follows: TGTGCCAGCAGCCGGACGGAGGGCAATGAGCAGTTCTTC. Translating it yields CASSRTEGNEQFF.

The chain employs TRBV5-1 and TRBJ2-1; D is unclear. This CDR3 spans 15 amino acids. Trimming stripped 0 bases from V and 5 bases from J, with 12 bases between. CDR1 SGHRS and CDR2 YFSETQ come from the germline V gene. CDR3 protein: CASSLVGPHDNEQFF. As DNA, the CDR3 is TGCGCCAGCAGCTTGGTAGGGCCCCACGACAATGAGCAGTTCTTC.

The rearrangement joins TRBV24-1 to TRBJ2-5; TRBD2 matches at 11 bases. V trimming: 4 bases; J trimming: 4 bases; junction bases outside the gene matches: 4. Germline V gene lookup returns CDR1 KGHDR and CDR2 SFDVKD. The length of the CDR3 is 15 residues. DNA for the CDR3: TGTGCCACCAGTGAGATAGCGGGGGGGCGAGAGACCCAGTACTTC. It encodes CATSEIAGGRETQYF.

A few counts support this clonotype. CDR3 protein: CASSLVQFYEQYF. The DNA for the CDR3 is TGTGCCAGCAGCTTAGTGCAGTTCTACGAGCAGTACTTC. The V call is TRBV7-2, the J call TRBJ2-7; D gene uncertain. The length of the CDR3 is 13 residues. Trimming shortened V by 1 base and J by 3 bases, and 7 bases separated the two germline ends. Germline CDR1 is SGHTA and CDR2 is FQGNSA.

The sample holds a few counts of this clonotype. The chain combines TRBV4-2 with TRBJ2-3, with D possibly TRBD2 on 6 matching bases. V gave up 0 bases and J gave up 0 bases, with 10 bases separating them. This CDR3 has 16 residues. Per germline, CDR1 LGHNA and CDR2 YNFKEQ. The CDR3: CASSQDRDFSTDTQYF. CDR3 nucleotides: TGTGCCAGCAGCCAAGACAGGGACTTTAGCACAGATACGCAGTATTTT.

The rearrangement joins TRBV12-3 or TRBV12-4 to TRBJ1-2; 7 bases are shared with TRBD1. V gave up 9 bases and J gave up 4 bases; unmatched junction bases: 14. The CDR3 spans 15 residues. The CDR3: CASSSGTASFYGYTF. The CDR3 DNA follows: TGTGCCAGTTCTTCCGGGACAGCTTCTTTCTATGGCTACACCTTC.